This TCR beta chain is drawn from a study of blood T cell repertoires in COVID-19. The overall study: From T cells, B-cell-depleted T cells, or PBMCs came the material, which was cDNA or gDNA.

Individuals aged 18 to 89 years were recruited from about two dozen US areas. Grouping used clinical history reported by participants in a survey and questionnaire. Per the original data handling: Amplification of reference gene primers was used by the study to estimate nucleated cell counts. TCRdb's table, derived via immunoSEQ multiplex PCR, lists solely in-frame clones and lacks some. V and J calls plus clone size are reproduced from that table; the DNA served to infer D and trimming. Among about 130,000 clones, 78% were seen once, and the ten largest hold over 5%. The germline V gene has CDR1 LNHDA and CDR2 SQIVND (reference sequence). The CDR3 has 13 residues. Trimming stripped 3 bases from V and 7 bases from J, with 10 bases between.

The receptor's source is a woman between 50 and 59 years old who had recovered from COVID-19. The chain carries TRBV19 and TRBJ1-5; D uncertain. Material for sequencing was PBMCs or T cells enriched from blood (not recorded which). The CDR3 spells CASSIGREQPQHF. The DNA for the CDR3 is TGTGCCAGTAGTATTGGACGGGAACAGCCCCAGCATTTT. The full variable domain, its missing parts supplied by reference TRBV19 and TRBJ1-5, is DGGITQSPKYLFRKEGQNVTLSCEQNLNHDAMYWYRQDPGQGLRLIYYSQIVNDFQKGDIAEGYSVSREKKESFPLTVTSAQKNPTAFYLCASSIGREQPQHFGDGTRLSIL.